Each of the 16 T cell receptor beta chains below was sequenced from the same sample in a study of OX40 agonist ivuxolimab in advanced cancers. Sequencing was performed with immunoSEQ multiplex PCR; in TCRdb, only in-frame clones are kept and a portion is missing. The data show approximately 56,000 clones, with about 81% seen just once and about 0.69% held by the top ten. Material: CD4+ or CD8+ T cells sorted from blood, obtained in a trial of the OX40 agonist ivuxolimab. These receptors were taken from an adult with an advanced solid tumor such as melanoma, head and neck, liver or kidney cancer.

The chain has TRBV9 and TRBJ2-3; 12 nucleotides agree with TRBD2. The CDR3 is 16 residues long. Germline CDR1 and CDR2: SGDLS and YYNGEE. V lost 0 bases to trimming and J lost 5 bases; unmatched junction nucleotides: 4. The CDR3 reads CASSVASGGAGDTQYF. The DNA of the CDR3 is TGTGCCAGCAGCGTAGCTAGCGGGGGGGCAGGAGATACGCAGTATTTT.

V gene TRBV2 combines with J gene TRBJ1-2; 8 bases fit TRBD1. Germline values: CDR1 SNHLY, CDR2 FYNNEI. V lost 3 bases, J lost 1 base, and 7 bases stayed unmatched. The CDR3 length is 16 residues. CDR3 residues: CASSDRGRRSNYGYTF. CDR3 nucleotides: TGTGCCAGCAGTGACAGGGGGCGCAGAAGTAACTATGGCTACACCTTC.

The V gene is TRBV4-1, the J gene TRBJ2-5, with TRBD2 matching 12 bases. V was pared by 1 base and J by 1 base, with 7 bases of the junction left unmatched. Germline values: CDR1 MGHRA, CDR2 YSYEKL. The CDR3 loop spans 18 amino acids. DNA of the CDR3: TGCGCCAGCAGCCAAGGAACTAGCGGGGGGCGCGGCCAAGAGACCCAGTACTTC. As protein: CASSQGTSGGRGQETQYF.

The chain joins TRBV10-1 to TRBJ1-1; a weak D match, TRBD1 (5 bases). Germline assignment: CDR1 WNHNN and CDR2 SYGVQD (reference sequence). CDR3 length: 14 residues. Between the trimmed V and J ends, which lost 3 bases and 3 bases, there was a span of 11 bases. The CDR3 DNA reads TGCGCCAGCAGTGATCGGACACTCTACACTGAAGCTTTCTTT. It translates to CASSDRTLYTEAFF.

This chain uses TRBV11-2 with TRBJ1-6; perhaps TRBD1 as D (5 bases). Deletions cut 6 bases from V and 8 bases from J, with 11 bases between. The germline V gene encodes CDR1 SGHAT and CDR2 FQNNGV. The CDR3 is 13 amino acids. This chain's CDR3 is CASRGGTYSPLHF. The CDR3 DNA reads as TGTGCCAGCAGGGGGGGAACCTATTCACCCCTCCACTTT. Together with reference TRBV11-2 and TRBJ1-6, the CDR3 gives the full variable domain: EAGVAQSPRYKIIEKRQSVAFWCNPISGHATLYWYQQILGQGPKLLIQFQNNGVVDDSQLPKDRFSAERLKGVDSTLKIQPAKLEDSAVYLCASRGGTYSPLHFGNGTRLTVT.

Sample share makes this clone medium-sized (0.01 to 0.1%). The chain recombines TRBV7-6 with TRBJ2-7; the D is unclear. CDR1 is SGHVS, CDR2 FNYEAQ, per germline. Trimming left V 1 base short and J 2 bases short, with 6 bases between. The CDR3 has 13 residues. CDR3 nucleotides: TGTGCCAGCAGCTTAGGTCAGCCCTACGAGCAGTACTTC. Encoded protein: CASSLGQPYEQYF.

The chain has TRBV5-1 and TRBJ2-5; 7 bases fit TRBD1. V trimming: 2 bases; J trimming: 9 bases; junction bases outside the gene matches: 22. Germline CDR1 and CDR2: SGHRS and YFSETQ. This CDR3 contains 18 residues. CDR3 protein: CASSFTAADRVAESSQYF. Written as DNA, the CDR3 is TGCGCCAGCAGCTTCACCGCGGCCGACAGGGTGGCAGAATCGTCCCAGTACTTC.

The gene calls are TRBV5-1 and TRBJ2-7; D is undetermined. V was trimmed by 4 bases and J by 6 bases, leaving 14 bases between them. Germline values: CDR1 SGHRS, CDR2 YFSETQ. The CDR3 sequence is 13 residues long. CDR3 region: CASSLLSESEQYF. The DNA for the CDR3 is TGCGCCAGCAGCCTCCTCAGCGAATCCGAGCAGTACTTC. Variable domain in full (rest from reference TRBV5-1 and TRBJ2-7): KAGVTQTPRYLIKTRGQQVTLSCSPISGHRSVSWYQQTPGQGLQFLFEYFSETQRNKGNFPGRFSGRQFSNSRSEMNVSTLELGDSALYLCASSLLSESEQYFGPGTRLTVT.

The V and J genes are TRBV18 and TRBJ1-5, with 7 nucleotides matching TRBD1. The CDR3 runs to 15 residues. Trimming took 1 base from V and 6 from J; bases not matched to a gene: 6. Germline-derived CDR1 and CDR2 are KGHSH and LQKENI. The CDR3 sequence is CASSPQEGAGQPQHF. In nucleotides, the CDR3 is TGTGCCAGCTCACCACAGGAGGGGGCTGGTCAGCCCCAGCATTTT.

This clone was recorded a few times. The J gene is TRBJ2-3, the V gene TRBV7-2, with D perhaps assigned TRBD1 or TRBD2 (5 bases each). CDR1 and CDR2 from the germline V gene are SGHTA and FQGNSA. Trimming took off 1 base at V and 4 bases at J, with 18 bases between the two ends. This CDR3 region has 17 residues. CDR3 residues: CASSLVGGSRGPDTQYF. As DNA, the CDR3 is TGTGCCAGCAGCTTAGTAGGCGGCTCCCGGGGCCCAGATACGCAGTATTTT. The full variable domain, rest sourced from reference TRBV7-2 and TRBJ2-3, is GAGVSQSPSNKVTEKGKDVELRCDPISGHTALYWYRQSLGQGLEFLIYFQGNSAPDKSGLPSDRFSAERTGGSVSTLTIQRTQQEDSAVYLCASSLVGGSRGPDTQYFGPGTRLTVL.

The rearrangement uses TRBV11-2 and TRBJ2-5, with TRBD2 matching 14 bases. J lost 3 bases, V lost 6 bases, and 15 bases had no gene match. CDR1 is SGHAT, CDR2 FQNNGV, per germline. This CDR3 is built from 19 residues. The CDR3 nucleotides read TGTGCCAGCAGTCCTCGAACTGGGACTAGCGGGGGACGAGAAGAGACCCAGTACTTC. Protein sequence: CASSPRTGTSGGREETQYF.

This chain links TRBV19 with TRBJ2-7; D is unclear. Looked up from germline, CDR1 is LNHDA and CDR2 is SQIVND (reference sequence). This CDR3 has 17 residues. With 1 base removed from V and 0 bases from J, the gap between germline ends came to 16 bases. For the CDR3, the DNA is TGTGCCAGTAGTATAGCCGCACGGAGTGGAAGCTCCTACGAGCAGTACTTC. This translates into CASSIAARSGSSYEQYF. Together with reference TRBV19 and TRBJ2-7, the CDR3 gives the full variable domain: DGGITQSPKYLFRKEGQNVTLSCEQNLNHDAMYWYRQDPGQGLRLIYYSQIVNDFQKGDIAEGYSVSREKKESFPLTVTSAQKNPTAFYLCASSIAARSGSSYEQYFGPGTRLTVT.

V usage is TRBV19 and J usage is TRBJ1-1; D unresolved. Germline CDR1 is LNHDA and CDR2 is SQIVND (reference sequence). Trimming pared 1 base from V and 1 base from J, leaving 4 bases between. The CDR3 covers 13 residues. The CDR3 nucleotides are TGTGCCAGTAGTATAGCCCCGAACACTGAAGCTTTCTTT. Translated: CASSIAPNTEAFF.

The chain recombines TRBV28 with TRBJ1-5, with D unresolved. The CDR3 spans 16 residues. Looked up from germline, CDR1 is MDHEN and CDR2 is SYDVKM. Between the trimmed V and J ends, which lost 5 bases and 1 base, there was a span of 15 bases. The DNA for the CDR3 is TGTGCCAGCAGTCCCCCCAAGGGAGGAAGCAATCAGCCCCAGCATTTT. This codes for CASSPPKGGSNQPQHF.

The V gene is TRBV5-4, the J gene TRBJ1-1, with unresolved D. V lost 7 bases and J lost 10, with 17 bases in between. This CDR3 contains 12 residues. From germline, CDR1 is SGHNT and CDR2 YYREEE (reference sequence). The CDR3, as DNA: TGTGCCAGCTCGTCGGTGGGTGGAGTAGCTTTCTTT. This encodes CASSSVGGVAFF.

This chain links TRBV6-1 with TRBJ2-1; 7 positions match TRBD2. The germline V gene has CDR1 MNHNS and CDR2 SASEGT. CDR3 length: 16 amino acids. The V gene end was trimmed by 3 bases and the J gene end by 5 bases; junction bases not matched to a gene: 10. The CDR3 region is CASSEITSVGDNEQFF. The CDR3, as DNA: TGTGCCAGCAGTGAGATAACTAGCGTCGGGGACAATGAGCAGTTCTTC.